This is a list of T cell receptor beta chains from one sample in a study of breast tumors, draining lymph nodes, adjacent tissues. TCRdb passed the multiplex PCR reads through MiXCR, listing each CDR3 protein once. The sample has tens of thousands of distinct CDR3 sequences, 20% to 25% seen once. Sample: breast tumor tissue. The source is a female donor with breast cancer. Some clones in this sample may be carry-over from other donors' samples. Each CDR3 is given with its conserved first and last residue. The D gene is left open where the match is weak. Clone size is not always given. Where it is, it says once, few, many or a class for expanded clones.

-	-	TRBV4-1	TRBJ2-1	12	CASGQEGGEQFF	TGCGCCAGTGGCCAAGAAGGGGGTGAGCAGTTCTTC
many	TRBD1	TRBV12-3/TRBV12-4	TRBJ1-6	12	CASRKGGSPLHF	TGTGCCAGCAGGAAAGGGGGCTCACCCCTCCACTTT
-	-	TRBV20-1	TRBJ2-1	13	CSARGGSYNEQFF	TGCAGTGCTAGAGGCGGCTCCTACAATGAGCAGTTCTTC
-	TRBD1	TRBV20-1	TRBJ2-5	13	CSAYDRGRETQYF	TGCAGTGCTTATGACAGGGGGCGGGAGACCCAGTACTTC
many	TRBD1	TRBV19	TRBJ2-7	15	CASSPAGTGEYEQYF	TGTGCCAGTAGTCCCGCCGGGACAGGGGAATACGAGCAGTACTTC
many	-	TRBV19	TRBJ2-2	13	CASIPGAAGELFF	TGTGCCAGTATTCCAGGGGCCGCCGGGGAGCTGTTTTTT
-	-	TRBV7-9	TRBJ1-4	15	CASSSLTGANEKLFF	TGCGCCAGCAGCTCGCTGACAGGAGCTAATGAAAAACTGTTTTTT
-	TRBD1	TRBV19	TRBJ2-7	14	CASSPPGQRYEQYF	TGTGCCAGTAGTCCTCCGGGACAGAGATACGAGCAGTACTTC
many	-	TRBV7-9	TRBJ1-4	15	CASSPQDSYNEKLFF	TGTGCCAGCAGCCCCCAGGACAGTTATAATGAAAAACTGTTTTTT
many	-	TRBV6-1	TRBJ1-1	15	CASSEWGGGGTEAFF	TGTGCCAGCAGTGAATGGGGAGGGGGAGGCACTGAAGCTTTCTTT
-	TRBD2	TRBV5-4	TRBJ2-1	15	CASSLVGTSPYEQFF	TGTGCCAGCAGCTTGGTGGGGACTAGTCCCTATGAGCAGTTCTTC
many	-	TRBV5-4	TRBJ1-2	13	CASSLWGGHGYTF	TGTGCCAGCAGCTTGTGGGGAGGGCATGGCTACACCTTC
many	-	TRBV24-1	TRBJ1-2	12	CATSANGYGYTF	TGTGCCACCAGCGCGAACGGGTATGGCTACACCTTC
-	TRBD2	TRBV6-4	TRBJ2-2	15	CASRVLAGDTGELFF	TGTGCCAGCAGAGTACTAGCGGGAGACACCGGGGAGCTGTTTTTT
many	-	TRBV19	TRBJ1-2	15	CASSRGDSRYYGYTF	TGTGCCAGCTCTAGGGGAGACAGTAGGTACTATGGCTACACCTTC
many	-	TRBV27	TRBJ2-1	15	CASSLLPIEHNEQFF	TGTGCCAGCAGTTTACTCCCCATCGAGCACAATGAGCAGTTCTTC
many	-	TRBV18	TRBJ1-4	14	CASSPPNRLEKLFF	TGTGCCAGCTCACCACCGAACAGACTTGAAAAACTGTTTTTT
many	TRBD1	TRBV19	TRBJ1-5	15	CASCSGTGANQPQHF	TGTGCCAGTTGTTCCGGGACAGGGGCCAATCAGCCCCAGCATTTT
few	TRBD2	TRBV19	TRBJ2-2	15	CASSLSGSGAGELFF	TGTGCCAGTAGTCTGAGCGGGAGCGGCGCGGGGGAGCTGTTTTTT
many	-	TRBV5-1	TRBJ1-6	14	CASSPSGADSPLHF	TGCGCCAGCAGCCCCTCGGGGGCTGATTCACCCCTCCACTTT
many	TRBD1	TRBV30	TRBJ1-2	14	CAWSVARGRYGYTF	TGTGCCTGGAGTGTAGCCAGGGGGAGGTATGGCTACACCTTC
many	-	TRBV7-9	TRBJ2-4	16	CASSLGVTKTGNIQYF	TGTGCCAGCAGCTTAGGGGTAACAAAGACAGGAAACATTCAGTACTTC
many	TRBD1	TRBV20-1	TRBJ2-3	16	CSARKTRGQSTDTQYF	TGCAGTGCTAGGAAAACCCGGGGACAGAGCACAGATACGCAGTATTTT
few	-	TRBV4-2	TRBJ2-4	18	CASSQFRAEGLAKNIQYF	TGTGCCAGCAGCCAGTTTCGGGCCGAGGGGCTAGCCAAAAACATTCAGTACTTC
many	TRBD1	TRBV9	TRBJ1-2	14	CASSSHRGPYGYTF	TGTGCCAGCAGCAGCCACAGGGGGCCCTATGGCTACACCTTC
many	-	TRBV4-2	TRBJ1-4	13	CASSQEGNEKLFF	TGTGCCAGCAGCCAAGAAGGGAATGAAAAACTGTTTTTT
many	TRBD1	TRBV6-1	TRBJ1-2	15	CASTWTGDSYYGYTF	TGTGCCAGCACCTGGACAGGGGACTCCTACTATGGCTACACCTTC
many	-	TRBV19	TRBJ1-6	16	CASNFDPATDNSPLHF	TGTGCCAGTAATTTTGACCCAGCCACTGATAATTCACCCCTCCACTTT
many	TRBD2	TRBV5-1	TRBJ2-1	15	CASSFSGGGVNEQFF	TGCGCCAGCAGCTTTAGCGGGGGAGGGGTCAATGAGCAGTTCTTC
medium-sized	-	TRBV7-2	TRBJ1-4	14	CASSSRGLGEKLFF	TGTGCCAGCAGCTCCAGGGGTCTAGGCGAAAAACTGTTTTTT
large	TRBD2	TRBV5-8	TRBJ2-7	16	CASSLEGLAGDYEQYF	TGTGCCAGCAGCTTGGAGGGACTAGCGGGAGACTACGAGCAGTACTTC
many	TRBD2	TRBV3-1	TRBJ2-5	16	CASSQGSGGVQQTQYF	TGTGCCAGCAGCCAAGGGTCGGGGGGGGTACAACAGACCCAGTACTTC
many	TRBD1	TRBV6-5	TRBJ1-5	15	CASSYRTGDNQPQHF	TGTGCCAGCAGTTACCGGACAGGTGACAATCAGCCCCAGCATTTT
-	-	TRBV29-1	TRBJ1-2	12	CSVGGTSYGYTF	TGCAGCGTTGGGGGAACAAGTTATGGCTACACCTTC
many	-	TRBV4-1	TRBJ1-5	14	CASSQVCRAQPQHF	TGCGCCAGCAGCCAAGTATGTAGGGCTCAGCCCCAGCATTTT
few	TRBD2	TRBV28	TRBJ2-7	14	CASTALGLAYEQYF	TGTGCCAGCACCGCACTTGGACTAGCCTACGAGCAGTACTTC
many	TRBD1	TRBV6-5	TRBJ1-5	15	CASCPDRGGNQPQHF	TGTGCCAGCTGCCCAGACAGGGGTGGCAATCAGCCCCAGCATTTT
many	-	TRBV10-3	TRBJ2-7	14	CAISDTGAGWEQYF	TGTGCCATCAGTGATACGGGGGCGGGATGGGAGCAGTACTTC
many	-	TRBV5-1	TRBJ1-5	13	CASSLGPNQPQHF	TGCGCCAGCAGCCTCGGGCCGAATCAGCCCCAGCATTTT
-	TRBD2	TRBV24-1	TRBJ2-4	14	CATTTSGGTNIQYF	TGTGCCACCACGACTAGCGGGGGAACAAACATTCAGTACTTC
many	-	TRBV5-1	TRBJ2-7	14	CASSLEAGSHEQYF	TGCGCCAGCAGCTTGGAGGCAGGGTCCCACGAGCAGTACTTC
-	TRBD1	TRBV27	TRBJ2-2	19	CASSLRLIGTGGLRRELFF	TGTGCCAGCAGTTTAAGATTGATTGGGACAGGGGGCCTCCGCCGGGAGCTGTTTTTT
many	TRBD2	TRBV4-1	TRBJ2-7	15	CASSQDSGLAGEQYF	TGCGCCAGCAGCCAAGATTCCGGACTAGCCGGCGAGCAGTACTTC
many	-	TRBV20-1	TRBJ2-7	15	CSARPDPLSSYEQYF	TGCAGTGCTAGACCCGACCCACTATCATCCTACGAGCAGTACTTC
many	-	TRBV12-3/TRBV12-4	TRBJ1-2	14	CASSPRDTRYGYTF	TGTGCCAGCAGTCCCCGGGACACGCGCTATGGCTACACCTTC
many	-	TRBV30	TRBJ1-6	14	CAWRSEGPNSPLHF	TGTGCCTGGAGGTCGGAGGGGCCGAATTCACCCCTCCACTTT
many	TRBD1	TRBV3-1	TRBJ1-2	13	CASSQERGHGYTF	TGTGCCAGCAGCCAAGAGAGGGGGCATGGCTACACCTTC
many	TRBD2	TRBV5-1	TRBJ2-2	17	CASSLGLAGGPNGELFF	TGCGCCAGCAGCTTGGGACTAGCGGGAGGGCCCAACGGGGAGCTGTTTTTT
many	-	TRBV2	TRBJ1-2	17	CASSGGARIGGSYGYTF	TGTGCCAGCAGTGGCGGGGCAAGGATCGGGGGTAGCTATGGCTACACCTTC
many	TRBD1	TRBV4-2	TRBJ2-1	16	CASSQQRQGSYNEQFF	TGTGCCAGCAGCCAACAAAGACAGGGCTCCTACAATGAGCAGTTCTTC
many	-	TRBV6-6	TRBJ2-1	14	CASSYPGRGYEQFF	TGTGCCAGCAGTTATCCCGGACGCGGGTATGAGCAGTTCTTC
-	-	TRBV25-1	TRBJ2-4	15	CASSAAGAHGNIQYF	TGTGCCAGCAGTGCGGCCGGGGCCCATGGGAACATTCAGTACTTC
-	-	TRBV6-1	TRBJ2-5	15	CASSEGSGIQETQYF	TGTGCCAGCAGTGAAGGTTCGGGGATTCAAGAGACCCAGTACTTC
few	-	TRBV3-1	TRBJ2-3	17	CASSQPRTPESTDTQYF	TGTGCCAGCAGCCAACCTAGGACACCTGAGAGCACAGATACGCAGTATTTT
-	-	TRBV20-1	TRBJ1-2	11	CSATLLDGYTF	TGCAGTGCTACTTTGTTGGATGGCTACACCTTC
-	-	TRBV10-3	TRBJ1-1	13	CAIRSDRNTEAFF	TGTGCCATCAGATCTGACAGGAACACTGAAGCTTTCTTT
many	TRBD2	TRBV2	TRBJ2-3	15	CASSPLAGITDTQYF	TGTGCCAGCAGTCCATTAGCGGGGATAACAGATACGCAGTATTTT
many	-	TRBV9	TRBJ1-4	15	CASSVTAVANEKLFF	TGTGCCAGCAGCGTAACCGCTGTGGCTAATGAAAAACTGTTTTTT
many	TRBD1	TRBV6-5	TRBJ2-7	15	CASSYSAQGAYEQYF	TGTGCCAGCAGTTACTCGGCGCAGGGGGCGTACGAGCAGTACTTC
medium-sized	TRBD1	TRBV5-1	TRBJ2-5	14	CASSPQGAQETQYF	TGCGCCAGCAGCCCACAGGGGGCACAAGAGACCCAGTACTTC